This TCR beta chain stems from a study of human T cells and chemical hapten exposure. About the study: Patients additionally received therapeutic doses of diphenylcyclopropenone on the scalp once a week, and this continued throughout the approximately 25-week study. Study-wide findings and caveats: The study found that DPC sensitization did not change TCRs above 1 in 1000 frequency.

This clonotype has only a few counts. No antigen is known for it. Time point of the sample: patch test 1, 2 weeks after DPC sensitization. Treatment: therapeutic diphenylcyclopropenone sensitization with weekly scalp DPC. CDR1 is LGHNT and CDR2 is FRNRAP in the germline V gene. The ends lost 7 bases at V and 4 bases at J; junction bases unmatched: 2. There are 12 residues in the CDR3. TCRdb itself ran the RACE reads through MiXCR, one entry per CDR3 protein. This sample has some 340,000 distinct CDR3 sequences; around 7% occur once, and the top ten carry roughly 8%. The clonotype comes from a woman between 18 and 30 years old with alopecia areata. Some clones in this sample may be carry-over from other donors' samples. The specimen comprised whole blood, sampled in connection with sensitization to the hapten diphenylcyclopropenone (DPC). The rearrangement uses TRBV12-5 and TRBJ2-5; 8 nucleotides agree with TRBD1. The CDR3, as DNA: TGTGCTAGTGCAGGGGGCGGAGAGACCCAGTACTTC. Its translation: CASAGGGETQYF.